This is a list of T cell receptor beta chains from one sample in a study of PD-L1 blockade in urothelial cancer. Method: immunoSEQ multiplex PCR; TCRdb's copy keeps in-frame clones and lacks some. Of more than 90,000 clones detected, about nine tenths appear once; the ten largest clones hold about 2%. Sequenced here: PBMCs, sampled around atezolizumab (anti-PD-L1) treatment. These receptors all come from a man aged 60-69 years with urothelial cancer. Both conserved end residues are part of each CDR3. Fields, in order: D gene, J gene, clone size, V gene, CDR3 protein, CDR3 DNA. A D gene is named only where the DNA matches it firmly. The size entry is marked missing in some rows and otherwise reads once, few, many or a size class.

d_call: NA
j_call: TRBJ2-3
clone_size: NA
v_call: TRBV28
cdr3_aa: CASNPRGVGTDTQYF
cdr3_nt: TGTGCCAGCAACCCTCGGGGAGTCGGGACAGATACGCAGTATTTT

d_call: NA
j_call: TRBJ2-1
clone_size: few
v_call: TRBV7-7
cdr3_aa: CASSPRLEGYNEQFF
cdr3_nt: TGTGCCAGCAGCCCCCGACTGGAGGGGTACAATGAGCAGTTCTTC

d_call: NA
j_call: TRBJ2-5
clone_size: NA
v_call: TRBV10-3
cdr3_aa: CAISESTGQETQYF
cdr3_nt: TGTGCCATCAGTGAGTCGACGGGGCAAGAGACCCAGTACTTC

d_call: TRBD1
j_call: TRBJ2-7
clone_size: NA
v_call: TRBV28
cdr3_aa: CASHRQGYEQYF
cdr3_nt: TGTGCCAGTCATAGACAGGGCTACGAGCAGTACTTC

d_call: TRBD2
j_call: TRBJ2-1
clone_size: NA
v_call: TRBV10-3
cdr3_aa: CAISLRQRAGGRSYNEQFF
cdr3_nt: TGTGCCATCAGTCTAAGACAGAGAGCGGGAGGGAGGTCCTACAATGAGCAGTTCTTC

d_call: NA
j_call: TRBJ1-1
clone_size: few
v_call: TRBV29-1
cdr3_aa: CSVVPVNTEAFF
cdr3_nt: TGCAGCGTTGTGCCAGTGAACACTGAAGCTTTCTTT

d_call: NA
j_call: TRBJ1-2
clone_size: NA
v_call: TRBV28
cdr3_aa: CASSLGTLPNYGYTF
cdr3_nt: TGTGCCAGCAGTTTAGGGACACTCCCGAACTATGGCTACACCTTC

d_call: NA
j_call: TRBJ1-2
clone_size: NA
v_call: TRBV25-1
cdr3_aa: CASSGESSGYGYTF
cdr3_nt: TGTGCCAGCAGTGGAGAATCTTCAGGATATGGCTACACCTTC

d_call: NA
j_call: TRBJ2-5
clone_size: once
v_call: TRBV6-5
cdr3_aa: CASSYTQGRETQYF
cdr3_nt: TGTGCCAGCAGTTACACTCAGGGGCGGGAGACCCAGTACTTC

d_call: NA
j_call: TRBJ1-2
clone_size: few
v_call: TRBV6-1
cdr3_aa: CASSEELGANYGYTF
cdr3_nt: TGTGCCAGCAGTGAAGAGTTAGGGGCGAACTATGGCTACACCTTC

d_call: TRBD2
j_call: TRBJ2-3
clone_size: NA
v_call: TRBV7-7
cdr3_aa: CASSLGTSGGTDTQYF
cdr3_nt: TGTGCTAGCAGCTTAGGGACTAGCGGAGGCACAGATACGCAGTATTTT

d_call: NA
j_call: TRBJ2-3
clone_size: once
v_call: TRBV5-4
cdr3_aa: CASSFFTSTDTQYF
cdr3_nt: TGTGCCAGCAGCTTCTTTACATCCACAGATACGCAGTATTTT

d_call: NA
j_call: TRBJ1-5
clone_size: NA
v_call: TRBV5-1
cdr3_aa: CASSPEGDTNQPQHF
cdr3_nt: TGCGCCAGCAGCCCCGAGGGGGATACCAATCAGCCCCAGCATTTT

d_call: TRBD2
j_call: TRBJ2-7
clone_size: NA
v_call: TRBV6-5
cdr3_aa: CASSPQLGSGREQYF
cdr3_nt: TGTGCCAGCAGCCCCCAGTTGGGTAGCGGGAGGGAGCAGTACTTC

d_call: NA
j_call: TRBJ2-3
clone_size: NA
v_call: TRBV7-2
cdr3_aa: CASSLGRRLVATDTQYF
cdr3_nt: TGTGCCAGCAGCTTAGGACGCAGGCTGGTTGCCACAGATACGCAGTATTTT

d_call: TRBD2
j_call: TRBJ2-3
clone_size: NA
v_call: TRBV2
cdr3_aa: CASSGTSAGTDTQYF
cdr3_nt: TGTGCCAGCAGTGGGACTAGCGCCGGCACAGATACGCAGTATTTT

d_call: NA
j_call: TRBJ2-5
clone_size: NA
v_call: TRBV28
cdr3_aa: CASSLVGQRGQETQYF
cdr3_nt: TGTGCCAGCAGTTTAGTCGGACAAAGGGGGCAAGAGACCCAGTACTTC

d_call: TRBD1
j_call: TRBJ1-1
clone_size: NA
v_call: TRBV18
cdr3_aa: CASSPTGVSDTEAFF
cdr3_nt: TGTGCCAGCTCACCTACAGGGGTATCGGACACTGAAGCTTTCTTT

d_call: NA
j_call: TRBJ2-2
clone_size: NA
v_call: TRBV5-1
cdr3_aa: CASSLVQTETGELFF
cdr3_nt: TGCGCCAGCAGCTTGGTACAAACAGAGACCGGGGAGCTGTTTTTT

d_call: NA
j_call: TRBJ2-6
clone_size: NA
v_call: TRBV18
cdr3_aa: CASSPRSGSSGANVLTF
cdr3_nt: TGTGCCAGCTCCCCTCGAAGCGGAAGCTCTGGGGCCAACGTCCTGACTTTC

d_call: TRBD1
j_call: TRBJ2-5
clone_size: NA
v_call: TRBV28
cdr3_aa: CASLGQGQETQYF
cdr3_nt: TGTGCCAGCTTGGGACAGGGCCAAGAGACCCAGTACTTC

d_call: TRBD1
j_call: TRBJ2-6
clone_size: NA
v_call: TRBV9
cdr3_aa: CASSVEQGTGANVLTF
cdr3_nt: TGTGCCAGCAGCGTTGAACAGGGGACTGGGGCCAACGTCCTGACTTTC

d_call: TRBD1
j_call: TRBJ2-3
clone_size: NA
v_call: TRBV28
cdr3_aa: CASRDRTGRTDTQYF
cdr3_nt: TGTGCCAGCAGGGACCGGACAGGGCGCACAGATACGCAGTATTTT

d_call: NA
j_call: TRBJ2-3
clone_size: NA
v_call: TRBV28
cdr3_aa: CASESSTDTQYF
cdr3_nt: TGTGCCAGCGAGTCAAGCACAGATACGCAGTATTTT

d_call: NA
j_call: TRBJ2-6
clone_size: NA
v_call: TRBV14
cdr3_aa: CASSRQVSGANVLTF
cdr3_nt: TGTGCCAGCAGCCGACAGGTTTCTGGGGCCAACGTCCTGACTTTC

d_call: NA
j_call: TRBJ1-1
clone_size: NA
v_call: TRBV27
cdr3_aa: CASSAGMNTEAFF
cdr3_nt: TGTGCCAGCAGTGCGGGCATGAACACTGAAGCTTTCTTT

d_call: NA
j_call: TRBJ2-1
clone_size: NA
v_call: TRBV9
cdr3_aa: CASSDRPTLDGEQFF
cdr3_nt: TGTGCCAGCAGCGACAGACCCACTTTAGACGGTGAGCAGTTCTTC

d_call: NA
j_call: TRBJ2-7
clone_size: NA
v_call: TRBV7-3
cdr3_aa: CASSFVPGGEQYF
cdr3_nt: TGTGCCAGCAGCTTCGTTCCTGGGGGGGAGCAGTACTTC

d_call: TRBD2
j_call: TRBJ2-1
clone_size: few
v_call: TRBV6-1
cdr3_aa: CASSERGLAVQREQFF
cdr3_nt: TGTGCCAGCAGTGAAAGAGGGCTAGCGGTTCAAAGGGAGCAGTTCTTC

d_call: TRBD1
j_call: TRBJ2-1
clone_size: NA
v_call: TRBV4-1
cdr3_aa: CASSQGGTAYNEQFF
cdr3_nt: TGCGCCAGCAGCCAAGGGGGGACAGCCTACAATGAGCAGTTCTTC

d_call: TRBD1
j_call: TRBJ1-6
clone_size: NA
v_call: TRBV6-1
cdr3_aa: CASRRQGAGASPLHF
cdr3_nt: TGTGCCAGCAGGCGACAGGGGGCGGGGGCTTCACCCCTCCACTTT

d_call: NA
j_call: TRBJ1-1
clone_size: NA
v_call: TRBV10-3
cdr3_aa: CAISESRGLNTEAFF
cdr3_nt: TGTGCCATCAGTGAGTCTCGAGGATTGAACACTGAAGCTTTCTTT

d_call: TRBD2
j_call: TRBJ2-3
clone_size: NA
v_call: TRBV7-3
cdr3_aa: CASSSQAGGTDTQYF
cdr3_nt: TGTGCCAGCAGCTCCCAGGCGGGAGGGACAGATACGCAGTATTTT

d_call: TRBD1
j_call: TRBJ2-7
clone_size: NA
v_call: TRBV5-5
cdr3_aa: CASSLSFGRGRHEQYF
cdr3_nt: TGTGCCAGCAGCTTGAGTTTCGGCAGGGGGCGGCACGAGCAGTACTTC

d_call: TRBD1
j_call: TRBJ1-5
clone_size: NA
v_call: TRBV28
cdr3_aa: CASITGQGWNQPQHF
cdr3_nt: TGTGCCAGCATAACCGGACAGGGGTGGAATCAGCCCCAGCATTTT

d_call: NA
j_call: TRBJ2-1
clone_size: NA
v_call: TRBV19
cdr3_aa: CASRVTDEQFF
cdr3_nt: TGTGCCAGTCGAGTTACAGATGAGCAGTTCTTC

d_call: NA
j_call: TRBJ1-1
clone_size: NA
v_call: TRBV11-3
cdr3_aa: CASSLGGLTEAFF
cdr3_nt: TGTGCCAGCAGCTTAGGAGGGCTCACTGAAGCTTTCTTT

d_call: TRBD1
j_call: TRBJ1-3
clone_size: NA
v_call: TRBV10-3
cdr3_aa: CAISEMTGPGNTIYF
cdr3_nt: TGTGCCATCAGTGAAATGACAGGGCCTGGAAACACCATATATTTT